The present entry profiles one TCR beta chain with its context. The sample comes from a study of blood T cell repertoires in COVID-19. The germline V gene encodes CDR1 SGHNT and CDR2 YYREEE (reference sequence). This CDR3 contains 12 residues. With 4 bases removed from V and 8 bases from J, the gap between germline ends came to 10 bases. Measured with immunoSEQ multiplex PCR; TCRdb has only the in-frame clones, and not every one. The data hold around 55,000 clones, with 90% observed a single time. Sequenced: peripheral blood. This clonotype was sampled from a man aged 40-50 years with acute or convalescent COVID-19. The chain employs TRBV5-4 and TRBJ2-1; D remains unclear. CDR3 residues: CASSLTNHEQFF. The CDR3 nucleotides read TGTGCCAGCAGCCTAACTAACCATGAGCAGTTCTTC.